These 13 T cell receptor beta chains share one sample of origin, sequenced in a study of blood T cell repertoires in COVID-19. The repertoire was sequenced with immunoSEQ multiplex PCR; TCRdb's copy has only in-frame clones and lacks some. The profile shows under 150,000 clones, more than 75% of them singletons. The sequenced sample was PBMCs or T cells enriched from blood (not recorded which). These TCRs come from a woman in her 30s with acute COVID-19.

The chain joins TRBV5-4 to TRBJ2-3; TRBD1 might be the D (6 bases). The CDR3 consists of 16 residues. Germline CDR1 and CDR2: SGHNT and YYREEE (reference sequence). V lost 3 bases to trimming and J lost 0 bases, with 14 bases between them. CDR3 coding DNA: TGTGCCAGCAGCTCCGGACAGACCAGGAGCACAGATACGCAGTATTTT. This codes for CASSSGQTRSTDTQYF.

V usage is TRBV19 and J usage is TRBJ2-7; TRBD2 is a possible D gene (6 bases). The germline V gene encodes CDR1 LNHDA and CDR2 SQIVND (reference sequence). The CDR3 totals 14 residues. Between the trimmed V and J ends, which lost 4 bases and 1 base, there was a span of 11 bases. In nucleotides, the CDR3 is TGTGCCAGTAGTACCCGGGAGCATTCCTACGAGCAGTACTTC. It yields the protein CASSTREHSYEQYF.

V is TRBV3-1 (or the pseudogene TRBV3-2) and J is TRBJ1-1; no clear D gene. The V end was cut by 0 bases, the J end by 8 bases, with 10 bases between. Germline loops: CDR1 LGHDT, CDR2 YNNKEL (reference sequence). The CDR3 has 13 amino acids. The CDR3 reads CASSQDLRREAFF. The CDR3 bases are TGTGCCAGCAGCCAAGATTTAAGGCGGGAAGCTTTCTTT.

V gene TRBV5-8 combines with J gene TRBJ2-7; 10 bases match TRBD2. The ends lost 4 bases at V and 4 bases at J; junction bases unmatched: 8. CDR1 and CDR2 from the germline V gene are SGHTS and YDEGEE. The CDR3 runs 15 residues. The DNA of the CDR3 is TGTGCCAGCAGCGGAAGGACTAGCGGATTATACGAGCAGTACTTC. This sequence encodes CASSGRTSGLYEQYF.

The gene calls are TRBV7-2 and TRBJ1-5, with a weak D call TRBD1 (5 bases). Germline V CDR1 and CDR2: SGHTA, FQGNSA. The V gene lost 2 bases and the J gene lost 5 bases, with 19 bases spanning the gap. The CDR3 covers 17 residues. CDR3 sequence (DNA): TGTGCCAGCAGCTTACGTGTGGTTGAGTTGGGGCATCAGCCCCAGCATTTT. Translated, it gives CASSLRVVELGHQPQHF.

This chain's CDR3 is CASSRLASSNKHYEQYF. The CDR3 DNA follows: TGTGCCAGTTCCCGACTAGCGAGTTCGAACAAACACTACGAGCAGTACTTC. The V and J genes are TRBV7-2 and TRBJ2-7, with 8 bases matching TRBD2. CDR1 is SGHTA, CDR2 FQGNSA, per germline. V trimming: 9 bases; J trimming: 3 bases; junction bases outside the gene matches: 19. This CDR3 has 17 residues.

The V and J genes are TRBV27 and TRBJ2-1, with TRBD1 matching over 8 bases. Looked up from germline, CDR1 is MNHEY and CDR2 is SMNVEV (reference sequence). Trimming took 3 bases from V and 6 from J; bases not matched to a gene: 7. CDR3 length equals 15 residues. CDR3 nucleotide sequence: TGTGCCAGCAGTTTCAGGACAGGGCTGGTCAATGAGCAGTTCTTC. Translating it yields CASSFRTGLVNEQFF.

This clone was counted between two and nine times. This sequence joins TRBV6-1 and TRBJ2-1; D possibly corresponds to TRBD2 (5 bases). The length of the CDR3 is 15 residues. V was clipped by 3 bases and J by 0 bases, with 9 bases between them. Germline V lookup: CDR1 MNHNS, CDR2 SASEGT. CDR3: CASSELRGSYNEQFF. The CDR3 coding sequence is TGTGCCAGCAGTGAGCTCCGGGGCTCCTACAATGAGCAGTTCTTC.

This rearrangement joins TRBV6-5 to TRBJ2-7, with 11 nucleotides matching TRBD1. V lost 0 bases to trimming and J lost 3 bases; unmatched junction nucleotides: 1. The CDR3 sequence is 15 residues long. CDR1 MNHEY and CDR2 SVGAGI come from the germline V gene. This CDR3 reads CASSYSGTGGYEQYF. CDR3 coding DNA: TGTGCCAGCAGTTACTCGGGGACAGGGGGCTACGAGCAGTACTTC.

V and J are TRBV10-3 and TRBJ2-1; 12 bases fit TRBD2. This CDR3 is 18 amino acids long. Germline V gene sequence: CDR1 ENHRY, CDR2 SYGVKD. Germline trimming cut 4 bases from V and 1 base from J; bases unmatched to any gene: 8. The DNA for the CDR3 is TGTGCCATCAGTGGAGGGCTAGCGGGAGGGAGTTCCTACAATGAGCAGTTCTTC. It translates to CAISGGLAGGSSYNEQFF.

The CDR3 is CASSEQGGRNEQFF. CDR3 nucleotide sequence: TGTGCCAGCAGTGAACAAGGAGGGCGCAATGAGCAGTTCTTC. The chain links TRBV25-1 to TRBJ2-1, with a weak D call TRBD2 (6 bases). The germline CDR1 and CDR2 sequences are MGHDK and SYGVNS. The CDR3 is 14 residues long. Trimming shortened V by 2 bases and J by 6 bases, and 11 bases separated the two germline ends.

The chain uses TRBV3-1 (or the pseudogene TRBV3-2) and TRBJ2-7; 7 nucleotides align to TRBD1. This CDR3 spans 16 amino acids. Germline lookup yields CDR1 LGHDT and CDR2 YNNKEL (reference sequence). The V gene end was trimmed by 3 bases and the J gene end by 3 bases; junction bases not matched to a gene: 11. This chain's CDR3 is CASSHRDRDAFYEQYF. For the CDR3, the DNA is TGTGCCAGCAGCCATCGAGACAGGGATGCCTTCTACGAGCAGTACTTC.

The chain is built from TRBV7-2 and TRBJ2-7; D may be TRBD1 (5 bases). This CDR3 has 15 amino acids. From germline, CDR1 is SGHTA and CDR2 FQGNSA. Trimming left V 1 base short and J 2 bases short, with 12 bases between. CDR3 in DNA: TGTGCCAGCAGCTTAGTTCTAGGGGATACCTACGAGCAGTACTTC. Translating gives CASSLVLGDTYEQYF.